The rows below give T cell receptor beta chains drawn from one sample of a study of blood T cell repertoires in COVID-19. The table came from immunoSEQ multiplex PCR; TCRdb's copy has only in-frame clones and leaves some out. In the table there are 250,000 to 350,000 clones, about four fifths of which are singletons. The sample consisted of peripheral blood. These receptors were taken from a woman aged 50 to 65 with acute or convalescent COVID-19. Each CDR3 is given with its conserved first and last residue. D genes are given only for firm matches. Size is omitted from some rows. Given values are once, few, many or a class for expanded clones.

cdr3_aa	cdr3_nt	d_call	cdr3_length	v_call	j_call	clone_size
CASSLADRRPQETQYF	TGCGCCAGCAGCTTGGCCGACAGGAGACCCCAAGAGACCCAGTACTTC	NA	16	TRBV5-1	TRBJ2-5	few
CASSLGPTDYEQYF	TGTGCCAGCAGCTTAGGTCCTACAGACTACGAGCAGTACTTC	NA	14	TRBV7-3	TRBJ2-7	once
CASSQDPQGGYTIYF	TGCGCCAGCAGCCAAGATCCCCAAGGGGGCTACACCATATATTTT	TRBD1	15	TRBV4-3	TRBJ1-3	NA
CASSYPTSGSYEQFF	TGTGCCAGCAGTTACCCGACTAGCGGGAGCTATGAGCAGTTCTTC	TRBD2	15	TRBV6-2/TRBV6-3	TRBJ2-1	NA
CASSIVKSSGRESSYNEQFF	TGTGCCAGTAGTATTGTTAAGTCTAGCGGGAGGGAGAGCTCCTACAATGAGCAGTTCTTC	TRBD2	20	TRBV19	TRBJ2-1	NA
CASSLAGQGTPGTQYF	TGTGCCAGCAGTTTAGCGGGACAGGGGACCCCTGGGACCCAGTACTTC	TRBD1	16	TRBV7-2	TRBJ2-5	NA
CASSLRTGGNYGYTF	TGTGCCAGCAGTTTACGGACAGGGGGTAACTATGGCTACACCTTC	TRBD1	15	TRBV27	TRBJ1-2	NA
CASAENPGQWVSYTF	TGTGCCAGCGCCGAAAACCCGGGACAGTGGGTGAGCTACACCTTC	TRBD1	15	TRBV6-5	TRBJ1-2	NA
CASSRQGTYEQYF	TGTGCCAGCAGTCGACAGGGGACCTACGAGCAGTACTTC	TRBD1	13	TRBV3-1/TRBV3-2	TRBJ2-7	NA
CASSPLMSDTQYF	TGTGCCAGCAGCCCCTTAATGTCTGATACGCAGTATTTT	NA	13	TRBV9	TRBJ2-3	NA
CASSFGDRAALYGYTF	TGCGCCAGCAGCTTTGGGGACAGAGCGGCCCTCTATGGCTACACCTTC	TRBD1	16	TRBV5-1	TRBJ1-2	NA
CASSRGGIQPQHF	TGTGCCAGCAGTCGGGGAGGGATTCAGCCCCAGCATTTT	NA	13	TRBV2	TRBJ1-5	NA
CASRTTGTGGGYTF	TGTGCCAGCAGGACCACCGGGACAGGGGGCGGCTACACCTTC	TRBD1	14	TRBV6-5	TRBJ1-2	NA
CASSAPVGGPEAFF	TGTGCCAGCAGTGCCCCGGTTGGTGGTCCTGAAGCTTTCTTT	NA	14	TRBV28	TRBJ1-1	NA
CEIQGVGRYGYTF	TGCGAGATTCAGGGCGTTGGGCGATATGGCTACACCTTC	NA	13	TRBV6-5	TRBJ1-2	NA
CASSVAGGRSDTQYF	TGTGCCAGCAGTGTGGCGGGGGGGCGATCAGATACGCAGTATTTT	TRBD2	15	TRBV2	TRBJ2-3	once
CASGGQSPGGTEAFF	TGTGCAAGTGGGGGACAGTCTCCGGGTGGCACTGAAGCTTTCTTT	NA	15	TRBV12-2	TRBJ1-1	NA
CASSSPAGGNTGELFF	TGTGCCAGCAGCTCGCCCGCAGGGGGAAACACCGGGGAGCTGTTTTTT	TRBD1	16	TRBV11-3	TRBJ2-2	NA
CSVLHRGNTEAFF	TGCAGCGTCCTCCACAGGGGGAACACTGAAGCTTTCTTT	TRBD1	13	TRBV29-1	TRBJ1-1	NA
CASKPGGGSYEQYF	TGTGCCAGCAAACCGGGCGGGGGCTCCTACGAGCAGTACTTC	TRBD2	14	TRBV3-1/TRBV3-2	TRBJ2-7	NA
CASSQAGGYTEAFF	TGTGCCAGCAGCCAAGCCGGCGGCTACACTGAAGCTTTCTTT	NA	14	TRBV4-2	TRBJ1-1	NA
CASNLLSGGPFTGELFF	TGTGCCAGCAACCTCCTTAGCGGGGGCCCGTTCACCGGGGAGCTGTTTTTT	TRBD2	17	TRBV9	TRBJ2-2	NA
CASSSAGPNEKLFF	TGTGCCAGCAGTTCCGCGGGGCCCAATGAAAAACTGTTTTTT	NA	14	TRBV27	TRBJ1-4	once
CASSPTSGEDTQYF	TGTGCCAGCAGCCCGACTAGCGGGGAGGATACGCAGTATTTT	TRBD2	14	TRBV11-2	TRBJ2-3	NA
CSTRDRDRYEQYF	TGCAGCACCCGAGACAGGGACCGTTACGAGCAGTACTTC	TRBD1	13	TRBV29-1	TRBJ2-7	NA
CASSQDRVQPQHF	TGTGCCAGCAGTCAGGACAGGGTGCAGCCCCAGCATTTT	TRBD1	13	TRBV3-1/TRBV3-2	TRBJ1-5	NA
CASSEGQFYGYTF	TGTGCCAGCAGCGAGGGACAGTTCTATGGCTACACCTTC	TRBD1	13	TRBV9	TRBJ1-2	NA
CASSFGGGEQFF	TGTGCCAGCAGCTTTGGGGGCGGAGAGCAGTTCTTC	NA	12	TRBV7-2	TRBJ2-1	NA
CASSLFPAGTGNTIYF	TGTGCCAGCAGCTTATTCCCTGCGGGGACCGGAAACACCATATATTTT	NA	16	TRBV7-2	TRBJ1-3	NA
CASGRQLNQPQHF	TGTGCCAGCGGGCGACAGCTCAATCAGCCCCAGCATTTT	NA	13	TRBV2	TRBJ1-5	once
CATDRGYEQYF	TGTGCCACAGACAGGGGCTACGAGCAGTACTTC	TRBD1	11	TRBV19	TRBJ2-7	NA
CASSSTGNSGNTIYF	TGTGCCAGCAGTTCGACGGGGAACTCTGGAAACACCATATATTTT	NA	15	TRBV6-5	TRBJ1-3	NA
CASSGGWNQPQHF	TGTGCCAGCTCGGGGGGGTGGAATCAGCCCCAGCATTTT	NA	13	TRBV7-9	TRBJ1-5	NA
CASSRDRGPSNEQFF	TGTGCCAGCAGTCGGGACAGGGGGCCGTCAAATGAGCAGTTCTTC	TRBD1	15	TRBV6-5	TRBJ2-1	NA
CASSFQRGRNEQFF	TGTGCCAGCAGTTTTCAGCGGGGGAGGAATGAGCAGTTCTTC	TRBD2	14	TRBV28	TRBJ2-1	once
CASSLRGGDTQYF	TGTGCCAGCAGCTTAAGGGGGGGCGATACGCAGTATTTT	NA	13	TRBV7-3	TRBJ2-3	NA
CASSVTDRDGGNTIYF	TGTGCCAGCAGTGTCACGGACAGGGATGGTGGAAACACCATATATTTT	TRBD1	16	TRBV25-1	TRBJ1-3	NA